This TCR beta chain was captured in a study of shared clonotypes between healthy human individuals. Genomic DNA (from each subset) was split evenly across several immunoSEQ plates. Ten immunoSEQ deep assay plates held the unsorted PBMC DNA. This table comes from immunoSEQ multiplex PCR, and its TCRdb copy is limited to in-frame clones, with some not included. The sample has 90,000 to 100,000 clones; about 45% are singletons. This clone was observed a few times. The sample holds other DNA sequences that translate to the same CDR3. Germline V lookup: CDR1 SGHDT, CDR2 YYEEEE. The length of the CDR3 is 13 residues. V dropped 4 bases and J dropped 5; count of bases not matched to a gene: 4. Around 91 million PBMCs were counted before genomic DNA extraction.

The genes are TRBV5-6 and TRBJ2-5; 8 positions agree with TRBD2. This sequence was found in a middle-aged woman in good health. Some clones in this sample may be carry-over from other donors' samples. Sequenced sample: PBMCs. CDR3 residues: CASSRGLGETQYF. CDR3 bases: TGTGCCAGCAGCCGGGGACTAGGGGAGACCCAGTACTTC.